These 20 T cell receptor beta chains were sequenced from one sample in a study of blood T cell repertoires in COVID-19. Clones were read by immunoSEQ multiplex PCR, and TCRdb kept only the in-frame ones, dropping some. This sample has 250,000 or so clones, with about 83% found just once. The sample comprised peripheral blood. The receptors stem from a woman in her forties who had recovered from COVID-19.

This chain uses TRBV6-5 with TRBJ2-3, with 8 positions matching TRBD1. The CDR3 spans 15 residues. The V gene's germline CDR1 is MNHEY and CDR2 SVGAGI. The ends lost 2 bases at V and 1 base at J; junction bases unmatched: 2. The chain's CDR3 is CASSYRQGRTDTQYF. Written as DNA, the CDR3 is TGTGCCAGCAGTTACCGACAGGGGCGCACAGATACGCAGTATTTT.

The V gene is TRBV7-9, the J gene TRBJ1-2; TRBD1 aligns across 12 bases. Germline-derived CDR1 and CDR2 are SEHNR and FQNEAQ (reference sequence). The CDR3 consists of 14 residues. V was pared by 5 bases and J by 2 bases, with 0 bases of the junction left unmatched. CDR3 nucleotide sequence: TGTGCCAGCAGCGGGACAGGGGGCAACTATGGCTACACCTTC. It encodes CASSGTGGNYGYTF.

This chain joins TRBV18 and TRBJ2-1; tentative D call: TRBD1 (6 bases). Trimming pared 5 bases from V and 2 bases from J, leaving 13 bases between. The germline CDR1 and CDR2 sequences are KGHSH and LQKENI. This CDR3 has 15 residues. CDR3 sequence reads: CASSTDRTTYNEQFF. The CDR3 nucleotides read TGTGCCAGCTCAACGGACAGAACCACCTACAATGAGCAGTTCTTC.

The V and J genes are TRBV4-2 and TRBJ2-1; D is undetermined. The CDR3 extends over 14 amino acids. The V gene's germline CDR1 is LGHNA and CDR2 YNFKEQ. With 0 bases removed from V and 3 bases from J, the gap between germline ends came to 6 bases. CDR3 sequence (DNA): TGTGCCAGCAGCCAAGATTCGGGCTACAATGAGCAGTTCTTC. Residues: CASSQDSGYNEQFF.

The CDR3 sequence: CASSRDRANYGYTF. CDR3 bases: TGTGCCAGCAGTAGAGACAGAGCTAACTATGGCTACACCTTC. This rearrangement joins TRBV2 to TRBJ1-2, with a possible D match to TRBD1 (5 bases). Deletions cut 5 bases from V and 0 bases from J, with 10 bases between. There are 14 residues in the CDR3. Germline CDR1 SNHLY, CDR2 FYNNEI.

This sequence joins TRBV15 and TRBJ2-3; TRBD1 is a possible D gene (6 bases). CDR3 length equals 14 residues. The V gene's germline CDR1 is LNHNV and CDR2 YYDKDF (reference sequence). Trimming stripped 8 bases from V and 4 bases from J, with 16 bases between. The CDR3 DNA reads as TGTGCCACCCGTCCCAGGGACATCTCAGATACGCAGTATTTT. Amino acids: CATRPRDISDTQYF.

The chain couples TRBV5-1 to TRBJ2-3, with 8 positions matching TRBD2. CDR1 and CDR2 from the germline V gene are SGHRS and YFSETQ. The CDR3 totals 14 residues. V gave up 0 bases and J gave up 6 bases; unmatched junction bases: 3. The DNA of the CDR3 is TGCGCCAGCAGCTTGGATGCTAGCGGGGATACGCAGTATTTT. Its protein is CASSLDASGDTQYF.

The V gene is TRBV19, the J gene TRBJ1-5, with TRBD1 matching over 7 bases. CDR3 length: 16 residues. V trimming: 6 bases; J trimming: 5 bases; junction bases outside the gene matches: 13. Germline CDR1 and CDR2: LNHDA and SQIVND (reference sequence). As DNA, the CDR3 is TGTGCCAGTAGGCTTGGGACAGATCATATCTATCAGCCCCAGCATTTT. Protein sequence: CASRLGTDHIYQPQHF.

The chain employs TRBV5-1 and TRBJ1-2; no definite D call. V lost 3 bases and J lost 4, with 4 bases in between. Germline CDR1 and CDR2: SGHRS and YFSETQ. The CDR3 is 11 amino acids. The CDR3 spells CASSSFYGYTF. CDR3 DNA: TGCGCCAGCAGCTCATTCTATGGCTACACCTTC.

V and J are TRBV7-2 and TRBJ1-1; D remains unclear. The germline V gene has CDR1 SGHTA and CDR2 FQGNSA. The V end was cut by 2 bases, the J end by 1 base, with 8 bases between. This CDR3 region has 14 residues. Here the CDR3 DNA reads TGTGCCAGCAGCTTATGGCCGGGGAACACTGAAGCTTTCTTT. It codes for CASSLWPGNTEAFF.

This sequence joins TRBV28 and TRBJ2-2; D possibly corresponds to TRBD2 (6 bases). This CDR3 contains 13 residues. With 4 bases removed from V and 11 bases from J, the gap between germline ends came to 14 bases. Germline CDR1 is MDHEN and CDR2 is SYDVKM. The CDR3 reads CASSSGTGGELFF. Here the CDR3 DNA reads TGTGCCAGCAGTTCCGGGACCGGGGGTGAGCTGTTTTTT.

CDR3 protein: CASSYWTSGGADTQYF. DNA of the CDR3: TGTGCCAGCAGTTACTGGACTAGCGGGGGTGCAGATACGCAGTATTTT. J is TRBJ2-3 and V is TRBV6-6; 13 bases match TRBD2. The length of the CDR3 is 16 residues. Germline V gene lookup returns CDR1 MNHNY and CDR2 SVGAGI (reference sequence). Trimming cost V 1 base and J 4 bases; bases outside gene matches: 2.

This clone came up a few times. The chain links TRBV14 to TRBJ1-6, with 8 bases identical to TRBD1. Germline lookup yields CDR1 SGHDN and CDR2 FVKESK. The CDR3 contains 17 residues. The trim removed 4 bases at V and 4 bases at J, leaving 9 bases unmatched. The CDR3 loop is CASSLRTGPLYNSPLHF. Here the CDR3 DNA reads TGTGCCAGCAGCCTAAGGACAGGGCCCCTGTATAATTCACCCCTCCACTTT.

The V and J genes are TRBV7-2 and TRBJ1-3; D call uncertain. The CDR3 has 16 amino acids. Germline V CDR1 and CDR2: SGHTA, FQGNSA. V was cut by 1 base and J by 4 bases, with 14 bases left in between. The CDR3 DNA reads TGTGCCAGCAGCTTAGAGTCAGGCCTCTCGGGAAACACCATATATTTT. It encodes CASSLESGLSGNTIYF.

The chain has TRBV24-1 and TRBJ2-5; 10 bases match TRBD2. The J segment lost 2 bases and the V segment lost 5 bases, leaving 4 bases of the junction unmatched. Germline CDR1 reads KGHDR; CDR2 reads SFDVKD. The CDR3 has 15 amino acids. The CDR3 DNA sequence: TGTGCCACCAGTGTACTAGCGGGGTTTCAAGAGACCCAGTACTTC. This sequence encodes CATSVLAGFQETQYF.

The chain recombines TRBV15 with TRBJ2-5, with 11 bases lining up with TRBD2. V lost 0 bases, J lost 3 bases, and 0 bases stayed unmatched. The CDR3 runs to 15 residues. Per the germline V gene, CDR1 is LNHNV and CDR2 is YYDKDF (reference sequence). CDR3 sequence reads: CATSREGLAEETQYF. In nucleotides, the CDR3 is TGTGCCACCAGCAGAGAGGGACTAGCGGAAGAGACCCAGTACTTC.

This rearrangement joins TRBV10-2 to TRBJ1-6; TRBD1 agrees at 8 bases. The CDR3 is made up of 12 amino acids. J was trimmed by 10 bases and V by 6 bases; bases with no gene match: 2. Germline values: CDR1 WSHSY, CDR2 SAAADI. CDR3 sequence (DNA): TGCGCCAGCAGGACAGGGGACTCACCCCTCCACTTT. Translating gives CASRTGDSPLHF.

The chain links TRBV2 to TRBJ2-7, with 7 bases matching TRBD1. This CDR3 contains 12 residues. CDR1 is SNHLY, CDR2 FYNNEI, per germline. With 7 bases clipped from V and 5 bases from J, the junction kept 5 bases outside the gene matches. CDR3 DNA: TGTGCCAGCAAAGTAGGGGGCGACGAGCAGTACTTC. This translates into CASKVGGDEQYF.

This clone was detected a few times. The chain combines TRBV24-1 with TRBJ2-5, with D perhaps matching TRBD1 (6 bases). Trimming removed 4 bases from V and 2 bases from J, with 10 bases in between. From germline, CDR1 is KGHDR and CDR2 SFDVKD. The CDR3 is 14 residues long. The CDR3: CATSDPGQQETQYF. CDR3 sequence (DNA): TGTGCCACCAGTGACCCTGGACAGCAAGAGACCCAGTACTTC.

The V gene is TRBV9, the J gene TRBJ2-5, with 9 nucleotides matching TRBD1. Germline trimming cut 3 bases from V and 5 bases from J; bases unmatched to any gene: 5. CDR1 SGDLS and CDR2 YYNGEE come from the germline V gene. The CDR3 sequence is 14 residues long. The CDR3: CASSEGQGGETQYF. DNA of the CDR3: TGTGCCAGCAGCGAGGGACAGGGCGGGGAGACCCAGTACTTC.